The sequence of this T cell receptor (beta chain) was determined in a study of blood T cell repertoires in COVID-19. Only in-frame clones appear in the TCRdb table, and some are missing; sequencing was by immunoSEQ multiplex PCR. The sample gives 150,000 or so clones, about 80% of which show up once; 9.2% is in the top ten. J was trimmed by 4 bases and V by 5 bases; bases with no gene match: 3. CDR1 MNHEY and CDR2 SMNVEV come from the germline V gene (reference sequence). This CDR3 is 13 amino acids long. The clonotype comes from a man aged 50 to 60 who had recovered from COVID-19. The gene calls are TRBV27 and TRBJ1-2; 8 positions match TRBD1. What was sequenced was PBMCs or T cells enriched from blood (not recorded which). In nucleotides, the CDR3 is TGTGCCAGCAGTCGAGGACAGGGCTATGGCTACACCTTC. Protein product: CASSRGQGYGYTF.